This T cell receptor (beta chain) was retrieved from a study of monozygotic twins with inflammatory bowel disease. The CDR3 has 16 residues. CDR1 is MNHNS, CDR2 SASEGT, per germline. TCRdb reprocessed the 5' RACE reads and reports one entry per CDR3 protein, with no DNA. This table holds some 200,000 distinct CDR3 sequences. This chain connects TRBV6-1 to TRBJ1-5. The sequence derives from a human donor with ulcerative colitis or Crohn's disease, or a healthy co-twin of an affected twin (not recorded which). Material for sequencing was blood. CDR3 sequence reads: CASSSRSPRFNQPQHF.